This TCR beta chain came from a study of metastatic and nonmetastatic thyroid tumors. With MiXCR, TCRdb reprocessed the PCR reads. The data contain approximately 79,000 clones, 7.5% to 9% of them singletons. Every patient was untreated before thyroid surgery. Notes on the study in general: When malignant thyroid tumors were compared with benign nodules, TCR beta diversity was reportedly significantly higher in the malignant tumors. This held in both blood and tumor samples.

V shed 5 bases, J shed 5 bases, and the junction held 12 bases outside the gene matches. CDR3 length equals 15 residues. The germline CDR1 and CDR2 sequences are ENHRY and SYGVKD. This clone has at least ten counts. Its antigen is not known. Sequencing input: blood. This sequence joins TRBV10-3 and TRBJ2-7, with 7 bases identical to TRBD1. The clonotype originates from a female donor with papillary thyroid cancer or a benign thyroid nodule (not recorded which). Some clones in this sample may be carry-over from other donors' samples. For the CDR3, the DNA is TGTGCCATCAGTCAAAAACCGACAGGGCCCAACGAGCAGTACTTC. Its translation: CAISQKPTGPNEQYF.